These 25 T cell receptor beta chains came from one sample sequenced in a study of shared clonotypes between healthy human individuals. This table comes from immunoSEQ multiplex PCR, and its TCRdb copy is limited to in-frame clones, with some not included. The sample carries more than 550,000 clones, just over 90% recorded once. Terminally differentiated effector memory CD45RA+ cells were excluded by CCR7 positive selection of CD45RO-negative cells. Specimen: naive CD8+ T cells sorted from blood. These receptors were obtained from a man aged 25 to 45 in good health.

The CDR3 nucleotides are TGTGCCAGCAGTGAATCTAGCGGGAGGGTTAATGAGCAGTTCTTC. Protein: CASSESSGRVNEQFF. V is TRBV2 and J is TRBJ2-1; 12 bases match TRBD2. The CDR3 length is 15 residues. Germline V lookup: CDR1 SNHLY, CDR2 FYNNEI. Losses at the gene ends were 2 bases for V and 7 bases for J; bases not matched to a gene: 3.

V gene TRBV5-1 combines with J gene TRBJ2-7; unclear D gene. CDR3 size: 11 residues. CDR1 is SGHRS, CDR2 YFSETQ, per germline. V lost 4 bases and J 2 bases, leaving 4 bases between the germline ends. The CDR3 DNA is TGCGCCAGCAGCGACGCCTACGAGCAGTACTTC. Its protein is CASSDAYEQYF.

Regarding this clone: Sequence at one end of the junction differs from germline and may be a read error. The chain links TRBV27 to TRBJ2-7, with 7 bases identical to TRBD2. Looked up from germline, CDR1 is MNHEY and CDR2 is SMNVEV (reference sequence). CDR3 size: 16 residues. CDR3 loop: CASSLSPASGSHEQYF. CDR3 coding DNA: TGTGCCAGCAGTTTATCCCCGGCTAGCGGCTCCCACGAGCAGTACTTC.

V is TRBV5-6 and J is TRBJ2-7; D perhaps matches TRBD2 (7 bases). V lost 3 bases to trimming and J lost 4 bases, with 26 bases between them. The CDR3 contains 18 residues. Germline V lookup: CDR1 SGHDT, CDR2 YYEEEE. In nucleotides, the CDR3 is TGTGCCAGCAGCTATGTCAAAAATAGCGAGGGAGGGGGGTACGAGCAGTACTTC. Translating gives CASSYVKNSEGGGYEQYF.

The chain recombines TRBV7-9 with TRBJ2-7; 7 bases line up with TRBD1. The CDR3 runs 15 residues. CDR1 SEHNR and CDR2 FQNEAQ come from the germline V gene (reference sequence). After removal of 6 bases from V and 2 bases from J, the junction contained 10 bases not matched to a gene. CDR3 sequence reads: CASSTPRDRAYEQYF. CDR3 nucleotides: TGTGCCAGCAGTACGCCGAGAGACAGGGCCTACGAGCAGTACTTC.

The chain couples TRBV28 to TRBJ2-2; 7 bases line up with TRBD1. Trimming cost V 3 bases and J 7 bases; bases outside gene matches: 11. CDR3 length: 16 residues. Germline CDR1 reads MDHEN; CDR2 reads SYDVKM. CDR3 DNA sequence: TGTGCCAGCAGTTTTTGGCAGGACAGGATGATCGGGGAGCTGTTTTTT. Its protein is CASSFWQDRMIGELFF.

The V and J genes are TRBV27 and TRBJ1-2; D not certain. Per germline, CDR1 MNHEY and CDR2 SMNVEV (reference sequence). This CDR3 comprises 16 residues. V lost 3 bases, J lost 0 bases, and 14 bases lay in between. This chain's CDR3 is CASSFRLQDANYGYTF. CDR3 bases: TGTGCCAGCAGTTTCAGACTCCAGGACGCTAACTATGGCTACACCTTC.

The chain employs TRBV7-2 and TRBJ2-3, with 9 bases identical to TRBD2. The CDR3 consists of 15 residues. Trimming removed 5 bases from V and 8 bases from J; junction bases left unmatched: 11. Germline lookup yields CDR1 SGHTA and CDR2 FQGNSA. CDR3 loop: CASSGVAREGLTQYF. CDR3 bases: TGTGCCAGCAGCGGCGTGGCGCGGGAGGGCCTTACGCAGTATTTT.

V gene TRBV5-4 combines with J gene TRBJ1-1; D remains ambiguous. V shed 1 base and J shed 1 base, with 17 bases lying between them. The CDR3 is 17 residues long. Germline values: CDR1 SGHNT, CDR2 YYREEE (reference sequence). The CDR3 is CASSLFSVGVRNTEAFF. DNA for the CDR3: TGTGCCAGCAGCTTGTTTTCAGTAGGAGTTCGGAACACTGAAGCTTTCTTT.

The CDR3 sequence is CASRTGLAGTLSYEQYF. Here the CDR3 DNA reads TGTGCCAGCAGAACGGGACTAGCGGGCACCCTTTCCTACGAGCAGTACTTC. The V call is TRBV28, the J call TRBJ2-7, with TRBD2 matching over 12 bases. Germline CDR1 reads MDHEN; CDR2 reads SYDVKM. The CDR3 contains 17 residues. The V and J ends lost 6 bases and 1 base, in that order; junction bases with no gene match: 10.

Notes on this clone: This sample includes further DNA sequences coding for the same CDR3. This chain joins TRBV29-1 and TRBJ2-1; no firm D call. The germline CDR1 and CDR2 sequences are SQVTM and ANQGSEA. V lost 3 bases to trimming and J lost 8 bases, with 5 bases between them. This CDR3 region has 10 residues. CDR3 sequence reads: CSVDLYEQFF. CDR3 coding DNA: TGCAGCGTTGATCTTTATGAGCAGTTCTTC.

V and J are TRBV28 and TRBJ2-3; tentative D call: TRBD2 (5 bases). The CDR3 has 17 amino acids. The germline V gene has CDR1 MDHEN and CDR2 SYDVKM. Trimming left V 5 bases short and J 3 bases short, with 21 bases between. The CDR3 DNA reads as TGTGCCAGCAGTCCCCACCGTCGCCGAGCGGAGACAGATACGCAGTATTTT. Translation gives CASSPHRRRAETDTQYF.

This clone showed up just once. The J gene is TRBJ2-5, the V gene TRBV28; D is undetermined. This CDR3 spans 15 amino acids. The germline CDR1 and CDR2 sequences are MDHEN and SYDVKM. Trimming removed 3 bases at V and 2 bases at J, with 13 bases between. CDR3 residues: CASSFGSYLQETQYF. In DNA form, the CDR3 reads TGTGCCAGCAGTTTTGGGTCGTATCTACAAGAGACCCAGTACTTC.

This chain links TRBV19 with TRBJ2-7, with 7 bases matching TRBD2. Looked up from germline, CDR1 is LNHDA and CDR2 is SQIVND (reference sequence). The ends lost 6 bases at V and 0 bases at J; junction bases unmatched: 8. The CDR3 is 15 residues long. The CDR3 protein is CASRVRDYRSYEQYF. CDR3 DNA: TGTGCCAGTAGAGTCCGGGACTACCGCTCCTACGAGCAGTACTTC.

About this clone itself: The sample carries other DNA sequences with the same CDR3. The genes are TRBV6-6 and TRBJ2-1; no firm D call. The CDR3 runs 12 residues. Looked up from germline, CDR1 is MNHNY and CDR2 is SVGAGI (reference sequence). V was cut by 5 bases and J by 2 bases, with 4 bases left in between. Written as DNA, the CDR3 is TGTGCCAGCAGTCCTACCTACAATGAGCAGTTCTTC. It yields the protein CASSPTYNEQFF.

This clone was counted a single time. This chain links TRBV6-5 with TRBJ2-1; the match to TRBD1 covers 7 bases. The trim removed 5 bases at V and 6 bases at J, leaving 7 bases unmatched. Germline CDR1 and CDR2: MNHEY and SVGAGI. This CDR3 has 14 residues. CDR3 sequence: CASSRQGTGNEQFF. CDR3 bases: TGTGCCAGCAGTCGACAGGGCACCGGCAATGAGCAGTTCTTC.

The rearrangement joins TRBV7-2 to TRBJ1-3; TRBD1 might be the D (5 bases). V lost 4 bases, J lost 0 bases, and 10 bases lay in between. The length of the CDR3 is 15 residues. The germline V gene has CDR1 SGHTA and CDR2 FQGNSA. The CDR3 region is CASSSRQISGNTIYF. For the CDR3, the DNA is TGTGCCAGCAGCTCGAGACAGATCTCTGGAAACACCATATATTTT.

This clone has more than one count but fewer than ten. This chain connects TRBV5-4 to TRBJ2-7; TRBD1 might be the D (5 bases). Germline V gene data show CDR1 as SGHNT and CDR2 as YYREEE (reference sequence). Trimming took 0 bases from V and 4 from J, leaving 11 bases between them. The CDR3 loop spans 14 amino acids. The CDR3: CASSLGGDLYEQYF. The CDR3 DNA sequence: TGTGCCAGCAGCTTGGGGGGCGACCTTTACGAGCAGTACTTC.

The V and J genes are TRBV7-9 and TRBJ2-1; D might be TRBD1 (6 bases). Trimming left V 5 bases short and J 8 bases short, with 13 bases between. Germline CDR1 reads SEHNR; CDR2 reads FQNEAQ (reference sequence). There are 13 residues in the CDR3. The CDR3 reads CASSPTDRYEQFF. CDR3 DNA sequence: TGTGCCAGCAGCCCGACGGACAGATATGAGCAGTTCTTC.

This chain connects TRBV7-6 to TRBJ2-2; TRBD2 matches at 10 bases. The germline CDR1 and CDR2 sequences are SGHVS and FNYEAQ. The CDR3 contains 18 residues. With 0 bases clipped from V and 2 bases from J, the junction kept 6 bases outside the gene matches. As DNA, the CDR3 is TGTGCCAGCAGCTTAGCGTTAACTAGCGGGACCAACACCGGGGAGCTGTTTTTT. Translating it yields CASSLALTSGTNTGELFF. Full variable domain (missing parts from reference TRBV7-6 and TRBJ2-2): GAGVSQSPRYKVTKRGQDVALRCDPISGHVSLYWYRQALGQGPEFLTYFNYEAQQDKSGLPNDRFSAERPEGSISTLTIQRTEQRDSAMYRCASSLALTSGTNTGELFFGEGSRLTVL.

The CDR3 nucleotides read TGTGCCAGCAGTGCCCGGGAGTCCGCGAACACCGGGGAGCTGTTTTTT. Translation gives CASSARESANTGELFF. J is TRBJ2-2 and V is TRBV25-1, with a weak D call TRBD2 (6 bases). CDR1 is MGHDK and CDR2 is SYGVNS in the germline V gene. The V end lost 4 bases, the J end lost 0 bases, and 12 bases lay between the germline ends. This CDR3 is built from 16 residues.

The chain has TRBV10-1 and TRBJ2-1, with D uncertain. With 2 bases removed from V and 10 bases from J, the gap between germline ends came to 9 bases. The CDR3 totals 12 residues. Germline CDR1 is WNHNN and CDR2 is SYGVQD (reference sequence). CDR3 sequence (DNA): TGCGCCAGCAGTGAGGATTGGGTCGAGCAGTTCTTC. This encodes CASSEDWVEQFF.

The rearrangement joins TRBV27 to TRBJ2-5, with D perhaps TRBD2 (6 bases). Germline V CDR1 and CDR2: MNHEY, SMNVEV (reference sequence). Trimming removed 1 base at V and 4 bases at J, with 13 bases between. CDR3 size: 15 residues. CDR3 residues: CASSLLGGEAETQYF. The CDR3 DNA sequence: TGTGCCAGCAGTTTATTGGGCGGGGAGGCAGAGACCCAGTACTTC.

The chain has TRBV4-1 and TRBJ2-7, with TRBD2 identical over 12 bases. Germline values: CDR1 MGHRA, CDR2 YSYEKL. V shed 4 bases, J shed 2 bases, and the junction held 3 bases outside the gene matches. The CDR3 loop spans 15 amino acids. CDR3 amino acids: CASSLGLAGPYEQYF. For the CDR3, the DNA is TGCGCCAGCAGCCTTGGACTAGCGGGGCCCTACGAGCAGTACTTC.

In its sample, this clone was seen a few times. The chain couples TRBV7-9 to TRBJ2-7; D ambiguous. V shed 4 bases and J shed 4 bases, with 8 bases lying between them. In germline, CDR1 is SEHNR, CDR2 FQNEAQ (reference sequence). The CDR3 runs to 12 residues. CDR3 amino acids: CASSSDAYEQYF. CDR3 nucleotides: TGTGCCAGCAGCTCGGATGCGTACGAGCAGTACTTC. Complete variable domain (other parts from reference TRBV7-9 and TRBJ2-7): DTGVSQNPRHKITKRGQNVTFRCDPISEHNRLYWYRQTLGQGPEFLTYFQNEAQLEKSRLLSDRFSAERPKGSFSTLEIQRTEQGDSAMYLCASSSDAYEQYFGPGTRLTVT.